This record concerns one TCR beta chain sequence. This clonotype has a count of ten or more. What antigen it recognizes has not been identified. No quality values exist for individual bases; no much larger clone is one base distant. The CDR3 sequence holds 18 residues, the cysteine and phenylalanine included. CDR3 DNA only is kept here, 54 bases in frame from base 1. Trimming removed 3 bases from V and 2 bases from J; the gene matches leave 8 bases unexplained. The germline V gene yields SGHTS for CDR1 and YDEGEE for CDR2. Genomic DNA served as template for TCR beta VDJ combination and CDR3 sequence profiling. An Illumina HiSeq 2000 was the platform used for TCR repertoire sequencing. Processing in the source paper ran as follows. Repertoires were assessed using TRBV/TRBJ rearrangement plots, CDR3 size and DJ length profiles, and Simpson's diversity index. The most abundant DNA sequence in the deep sequencing data was defined as the immunodominant clone. CDR3 amino acid sequences were screened for sharing across subjects and were compared with published repertoires and the VDJdb database. TCRdb applied fastp at Q25 and MiXCR to the public reads, then kept only in-frame beta chains. Each CDR3 protein gets just one entry, which takes the most common genes and DNA from the rows behind it. These V and J calls derive from TCRdb rather than the authors' analysis. Counted in this sample were about 220,000 distinct CDR3 sequences; around 43% of them appeared once. Jointly, the top ten make up 7% to 9.5% of the sample.

The patients picked for sequencing were ones in whom flow cytometry had shown an expansion of CD8+CD57+ cells. Every patient had a diagnosis of severe acquired aplastic anemia based on International Study of Aplastic Anemia and Agranulocytosis and Camitta criteria. No patient had received any therapy when blood was sampled. The study deep-sequenced TCR repertoires of sorted CD4+ and CD8+ blood T cells from severe aplastic anemia patients and healthy subjects. Patients were enrolled under clinicaltrials.gov protocols 00001620, 01623167, 00001397, 00071045, 00081523 and 00961064 in the USA. Ficoll-Paque density gradient centrifugation was used to isolate peripheral blood mononuclear cells. Before DNA was extracted, CD4+ and CD8+ T cells were sorted using either FACS or magnetic beads. This record belongs to a study of CD8+CD57+ T cells in acquired aplastic anemia (dated by TCRdb to 2016 to 2018). About the study as a whole: Extracted DNA from sorted CD4+ and CD8+ cells averaged about 2.9 ug, ranging from roughly 0.2 to 30 ug. CD8+CD57+ expansion was defined as frequency above the mean frequency observed in healthy subjects.

Overall study results and their limits: Some 30 CD8+ CDR3 sequences were found to be shared between patients and controls, but these sequences appeared to be highly expressed in patients and within the immunodominant clones of the patients. CD8+ Simpson's diversity did not differ significantly between patients and healthy controls (P=0.060).

This TCR derives from a human donor with aplastic anemia. Sequencing was done on a sample of sorted CD4+, CD8+, or CD8+CD57+ T cells (not recorded which) from PBMCs. This chain is built from TRBV5-8 and TRBJ2-5; 15 nucleotides in the junction match TRBD2. The CDR3 has the sequence CASSWAGGLAGGQETQYF. The DNA sequence is as follows: TGTGCCAGCAGCTGGGCCGGGGGACTAGCGGGAGGACAAGAGACCCAGTACTTC.